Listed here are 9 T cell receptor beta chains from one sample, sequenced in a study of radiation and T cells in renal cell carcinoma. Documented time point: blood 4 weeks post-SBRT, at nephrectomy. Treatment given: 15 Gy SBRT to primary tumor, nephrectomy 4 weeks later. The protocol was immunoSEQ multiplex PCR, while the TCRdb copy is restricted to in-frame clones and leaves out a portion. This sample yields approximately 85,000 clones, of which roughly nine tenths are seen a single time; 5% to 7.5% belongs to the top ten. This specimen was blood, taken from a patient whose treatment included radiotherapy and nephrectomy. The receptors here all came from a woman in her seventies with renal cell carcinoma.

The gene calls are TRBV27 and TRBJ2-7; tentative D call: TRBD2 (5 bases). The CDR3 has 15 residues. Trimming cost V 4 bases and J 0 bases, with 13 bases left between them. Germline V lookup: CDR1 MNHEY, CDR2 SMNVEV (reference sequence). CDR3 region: CASSSSGNPSYEQYF. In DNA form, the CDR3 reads TGTGCCAGCAGTTCCTCCGGGAACCCCTCCTACGAGCAGTACTTC.

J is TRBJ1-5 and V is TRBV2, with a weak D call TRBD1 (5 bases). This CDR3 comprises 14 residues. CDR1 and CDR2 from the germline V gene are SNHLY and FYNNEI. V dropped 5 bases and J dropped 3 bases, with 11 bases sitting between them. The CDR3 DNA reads TGTGCCAGCAGTACAGGAAGGGACAATCAGCCCCAGCATTTT. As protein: CASSTGRDNQPQHF.

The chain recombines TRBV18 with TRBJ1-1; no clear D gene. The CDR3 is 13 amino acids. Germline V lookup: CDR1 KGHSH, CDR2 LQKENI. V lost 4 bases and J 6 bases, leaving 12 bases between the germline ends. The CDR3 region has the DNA TGTGCCAGCTCACTTGGTGAGGTTTCTGAAGCTTTCTTT. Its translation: CASSLGEVSEAFF.

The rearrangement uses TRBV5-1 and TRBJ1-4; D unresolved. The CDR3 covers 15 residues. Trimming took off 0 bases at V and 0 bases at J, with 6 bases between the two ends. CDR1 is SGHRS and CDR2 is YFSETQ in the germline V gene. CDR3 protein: CASSLAGATNEKLFF. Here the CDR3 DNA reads TGCGCCAGCAGCTTGGCGGGAGCAACTAATGAAAAACTGTTTTTT.

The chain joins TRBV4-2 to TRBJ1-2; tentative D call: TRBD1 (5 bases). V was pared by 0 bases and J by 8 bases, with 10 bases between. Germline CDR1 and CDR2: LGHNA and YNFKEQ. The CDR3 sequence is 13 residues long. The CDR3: CASSQDRGEGYTF. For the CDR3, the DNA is TGTGCCAGCAGCCAAGATAGAGGGGAAGGCTACACCTTC.

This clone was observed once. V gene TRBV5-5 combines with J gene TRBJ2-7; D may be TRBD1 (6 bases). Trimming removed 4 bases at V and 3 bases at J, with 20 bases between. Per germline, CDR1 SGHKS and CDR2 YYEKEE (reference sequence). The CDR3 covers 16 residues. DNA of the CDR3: TGTGCCAGCAGCACCCCGGGACACTCCCGAGGCTACGAGCAGTACTTC. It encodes CASSTPGHSRGYEQYF.

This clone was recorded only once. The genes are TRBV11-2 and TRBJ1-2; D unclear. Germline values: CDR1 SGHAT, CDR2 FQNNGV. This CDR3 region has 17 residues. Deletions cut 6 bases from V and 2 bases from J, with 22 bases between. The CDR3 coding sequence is TGTGCCAGCAGAAGCCTCCCGACGAAGGCCGGGAACTATGGCTACACCTTC. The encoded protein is CASRSLPTKAGNYGYTF.

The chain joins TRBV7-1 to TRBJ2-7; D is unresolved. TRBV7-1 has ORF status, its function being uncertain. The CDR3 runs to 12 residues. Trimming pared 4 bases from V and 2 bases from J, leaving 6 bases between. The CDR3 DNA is TGTGCCAGCAGCTTGGATGCCTACGAGCAGTACTTC. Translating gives CASSLDAYEQYF.

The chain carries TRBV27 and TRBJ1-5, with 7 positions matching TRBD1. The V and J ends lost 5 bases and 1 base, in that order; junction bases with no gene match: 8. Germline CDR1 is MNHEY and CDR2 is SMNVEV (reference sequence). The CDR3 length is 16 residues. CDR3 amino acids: CASSPRTGRSNQPQHF. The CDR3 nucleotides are TGTGCCAGCAGTCCTAGGACAGGCCGGAGCAATCAGCCCCAGCATTTT.